These T cell receptor beta chains were read from a single sample in a study of T cell repertoires in cytomegalovirus infection. TCRdb used MiXCR to reprocess the reads, holding one entry per CDR3 protein. The sample includes roughly 300,000 distinct CDR3 sequences, more than 8% seen only once; the top ten take 3.5% to 4.5%. Sequencing was performed on PBMCs. The receptors shown here come from a human donor in good health (CMV status not recorded). Some clones in this sample may be carry-over from other donors' samples. The CDR3 runs from the conserved cysteine through the conserved F or W. D genes are given only for firm matches. Clone size, where shown, is once, few, many, or a class for clones that have expanded.

V: TRBV27
J: TRBJ2-7
size: few
length: 16
D: NA
CDR3: CASSPSRGERSYEQYF
DNA: TGTGCCAGCAGTCCCTCGAGGGGGGAGCGCTCCTACGAGCAGTACTTC

V: TRBV12-3/TRBV12-4
J: TRBJ2-1
size: many
length: 14
D: TRBD2
CDR3: CASSFAGGNGEQFF
DNA: TGTGCCAGCAGTTTTGCGGGGGGAAATGGTGAGCAGTTCTTC

V: TRBV28
J: TRBJ2-5
size: NA
length: 15
D: TRBD2
CDR3: CASYSGGDFQETQYF
DNA: TGTGCCAGCTATTCGGGAGGGGACTTCCAAGAGACCCAGTACTTC

V: TRBV5-4
J: TRBJ2-5
size: NA
length: 15
D: TRBD2
CDR3: CASSPRTSGKETQYF
DNA: TGTGCCAGCAGCCCTCGGACTAGCGGGAAAGAGACCCAGTACTTC

V: TRBV2
J: TRBJ1-4
size: NA
length: 13
D: TRBD1
CDR3: CASYRGLNEKLFF
DNA: TGTGCCAGCTACAGGGGGCTCAATGAAAAACTGTTTTTT

V: TRBV12-3/TRBV12-4
J: TRBJ2-3
size: many
length: 14
D: TRBD1
CDR3: CASSKTGDSITQYF
DNA: TGTGCCAGCAGCAAAACAGGGGATTCGATCACGCAGTATTTT

V: TRBV7-6
J: TRBJ1-3
size: many
length: 17
D: TRBD1
CDR3: CASSLPRGQYSGNTIYF
DNA: TGTGCCAGCAGCTTACCCCGGGGACAGTACTCTGGAAACACCATATATTTT

V: TRBV12-5
J: TRBJ2-6
size: many
length: 16
D: NA
CDR3: CASGLVQLSGANVLTF
DNA: TGTGCTAGTGGTTTGGTACAGCTCTCTGGGGCCAACGTCCTGACTTTC

V: TRBV9
J: TRBJ2-3
size: few
length: 15
D: TRBD1
CDR3: CASSVGTGTTDTQYF
DNA: TGTGCCAGCAGCGTAGGGACAGGAACAACAGATACGCAGTATTTT

V: TRBV3-1
J: TRBJ2-7
size: NA
length: 16
D: TRBD2
CDR3: CASSQGLAGGPREQYF
DNA: TGTGCCAGCAGCCAAGGATTAGCGGGGGGGCCCCGGGAGCAGTACTTC

V: TRBV7-2
J: TRBJ2-7
size: many
length: 17
D: TRBD2
CDR3: CASSERSTSAWSYEQYF
DNA: TGTGCCAGCAGCGAACGCTCGACTAGCGCCTGGTCCTACGAGCAGTACTTC

V: TRBV15
J: TRBJ1-3
size: few
length: 17
D: NA
CDR3: CATSRDNGVLSGNTIYF
DNA: TGTGCCACCAGCAGAGATAACGGCGTACTCTCTGGAAACACCATATATTTT

V: TRBV13
J: TRBJ1-1
size: NA
length: 20
D: NA
CDR3: CASSSGHGGLEGISPSEAFF
DNA: TGTGCCAGCAGCAGTGGCCATGGGGGCCTTGAGGGGATTTCACCCAGTGAAGCTTTCTTT

V: TRBV7-8
J: TRBJ2-3
size: many
length: 12
D: NA
CDR3: CASSHFGDTQYF
DNA: TGTGCCAGCAGCCACTTTGGGGATACGCAGTATTTT

V: TRBV7-2
J: TRBJ1-2
size: many
length: 14
D: NA
CDR3: CASSLVLGSYGYTF
DNA: TGTGCCAGCAGCTTAGTCCTTGGATCCTATGGCTACACCTTC

V: TRBV5-1
J: TRBJ2-1
size: NA
length: 16
D: TRBD2
CDR3: CASSSEVAGAYNEQFF
DNA: TGCGCCAGCAGCTCGGAGGTAGCGGGGGCCTACAATGAGCAGTTCTTC

V: TRBV6-2/TRBV6-3
J: TRBJ1-4
size: few
length: 13
D: NA
CDR3: CASSYSVREKLFF
DNA: TGTGCCAGCAGTTACTCGGTTCGTGAAAAACTGTTTTTT

V: TRBV10-3
J: TRBJ2-3
size: few
length: 12
D: NA
CDR3: CAISPAADTQYF
DNA: TGTGCCATCAGCCCGGCGGCTGATACGCAGTATTTT

V: TRBV7-2
J: TRBJ1-3
size: many
length: 15
D: TRBD1
CDR3: CASSSTGGTGNTIYF
DNA: TGTGCCAGCAGCTCGACAGGGGGCACTGGAAACACCATATATTTT

V: TRBV7-2
J: TRBJ1-1
size: many
length: 17
D: NA
CDR3: CASSASWTANMNTEAFF
DNA: TGTGCCAGCAGCGCCTCATGGACAGCCAACATGAACACTGAAGCTTTCTTT

V: TRBV4-1
J: TRBJ2-1
size: many
length: 18
D: TRBD2
CDR3: CASSQSGLAGHSYNEQFF
DNA: TGCGCCAGCAGCCAATCGGGACTAGCGGGGCACTCCTACAATGAGCAGTTCTTC

V: TRBV6-2/TRBV6-3
J: TRBJ2-1
size: few
length: 15
D: NA
CDR3: CASSSQLQGRSEQFF
DNA: TGTGCCAGCAGTTCCCAATTACAGGGACGAAGTGAGCAGTTCTTC

V: TRBV7-2
J: TRBJ1-2
size: many
length: 15
D: TRBD1
CDR3: CASSSTGVANYGYTF
DNA: TGTGCCAGCAGCTCCACAGGGGTGGCTAACTATGGCTACACCTTC

V: TRBV6-1
J: TRBJ2-7
size: few
length: 11
D: NA
CDR3: CASGKGYEQYF
DNA: TGTGCCAGCGGGAAGGGCTACGAGCAGTACTTC

V: TRBV6-2/TRBV6-3
J: TRBJ1-2
size: many
length: 15
D: NA
CDR3: CASSYSTTDIIGYTF
DNA: TGTGCCAGCAGTTACTCGACAACTGATATAATAGGCTACACCTTC

V: TRBV6-1
J: TRBJ1-5
size: many
length: 16
D: NA
CDR3: CASSVEVGIGNQPQHF
DNA: TGTGCCAGCAGTGTAGAGGTCGGGATTGGCAATCAGCCCCAGCATTTT

V: TRBV7-2
J: TRBJ1-5
size: NA
length: 15
D: NA
CDR3: CASSLGRERTSPQHF
DNA: TGTGCCAGCAGCTTAGGCCGCGAAAGGACCAGCCCCCAGCATTTT

V: TRBV6-2/TRBV6-3
J: TRBJ1-1
size: few
length: 14
D: NA
CDR3: CASSYSQVNTEAFF
DNA: TGTGCCAGCAGTTACTCACAGGTGAACACTGAAGCTTTCTTT

V: TRBV7-2
J: TRBJ1-5
size: few
length: 15
D: TRBD1
CDR3: CASSFGQGVTQPQHF
DNA: TGTGCCAGCAGCTTCGGACAGGGGGTTACTCAGCCCCAGCATTTT

V: TRBV6-2/TRBV6-3
J: TRBJ2-7
size: many
length: 16
D: NA
CDR3: CASSGVRENPTGEQYF
DNA: TGTGCCAGCAGTGGCGTCCGGGAGAACCCCACCGGAGAGCAGTACTTC

V: TRBV7-9
J: TRBJ1-4
size: many
length: 14
D: NA
CDR3: CASSNRDANEKLFF
DNA: TGTGCCAGCAGCAACCGGGACGCTAATGAAAAACTGTTTTTT

V: TRBV7-2
J: TRBJ2-7
size: many
length: 16
D: TRBD2
CDR3: CASSLAEGAGSYEQYF
DNA: TGTGCCAGCAGCTTAGCGGAGGGAGCGGGGTCGTACGAGCAGTACTTC